Shown below are 8 T cell receptor beta chains from a single sample sequenced in a study of cytomegalovirus exposure and HLA in healthy donors. Researchers ran the PCR with 60 Vbeta and 13 Jbeta primers. Data came from immunoSEQ multiplex PCR; TCRdb stores just in-frame clones and leaves some out. The data contain approximately 100,000 clones, about two thirds of them seen just once; the ten biggest clones take up roughly 5.9%. Sequenced material: PBMCs. All receptors derive from a woman in her seventies in good health and CMV-seropositive.

The V gene is TRBV4-1, the J gene TRBJ1-1, with D unclear. The ends were cut back, 0 bases at V and 4 bases at J, with 12 bases in the middle. This CDR3 comprises 15 residues. CDR1 and CDR2 (germline): MGHRA, YSYEKL. The CDR3 here is CASSQDPVEPTEAFF. The CDR3 DNA sequence: TGCGCCAGCAGCCAAGATCCGGTCGAACCCACTGAAGCTTTCTTT.

The rearrangement uses TRBV15 and TRBJ2-1; 8 positions agree with TRBD1. Germline CDR1 LNHNV, CDR2 YYDKDF (reference sequence). The J segment lost 3 bases and the V segment lost 5 bases, leaving 15 bases of the junction unmatched. The CDR3 is 18 residues long. The CDR3 loop reads CATSRAGGGPSFYNEQFF. The CDR3 nucleotides read TGTGCCACCAGCCGGGCAGGGGGCGGACCGAGTTTCTACAATGAGCAGTTCTTC.

This clone was counted between two and nine times. This rearrangement joins TRBV2 to TRBJ2-7; 9 bases are shared with TRBD2. Germline assignment: CDR1 SNHLY and CDR2 FYNNEI. The CDR3 runs to 17 residues. The V and J ends lost 4 bases and 2 bases, in that order; junction bases with no gene match: 12. The CDR3 bases are TGTGCCAGCAGTGTTGGTTCTAGCGGGGAGGAGACCTACGAGCAGTACTTC. It is translated as CASSVGSSGEETYEQYF.

CDR3 DNA: TGCGCCAGCAGTGAGACCGGGGTCAGCAATCAGCCCCAGCATTTT. Its protein is CASSETGVSNQPQHF. The V call is TRBV10-2, the J call TRBJ1-5; D is uncertain. The V end lost 2 bases, the J end lost 1 base, and 9 bases lay between the germline ends. CDR1 and CDR2 (germline): WSHSY, SAAADI. The CDR3 length is 15 residues.

This chain connects TRBV6-5 to TRBJ1-2; D might be TRBD1 (6 bases). The V end lost 5 bases, the J end lost 8 bases, and 18 bases lay between the germline ends. The germline gives CDR1 MNHEY, CDR2 SVGAGI. This CDR3 spans 14 amino acids. DNA for the CDR3: TGTGCCAGCAGTGCACCCATCCGGGGGGGCGGCTACACCTTC. The encoded protein is CASSAPIRGGGYTF.

J is TRBJ2-7 and V is TRBV2; the D is unclear. V was clipped by 4 bases and J by 2 bases, with 18 bases between them. CDR1 and CDR2 from the germline V gene are SNHLY and FYNNEI. The CDR3 length is 16 residues. The CDR3 DNA is TGTGCCAGCAGTGTTCGGGTAGGAGCGATAACCTACGAGCAGTACTTC. Protein sequence: CASSVRVGAITYEQYF. Full variable domain (missing parts from reference TRBV2 and TRBJ2-7): EPEVTQTPSHQVTQMGQEVILRCVPISNHLYFYWYRQILGQKVEFLVSFYNNEISEKSEIFDDQFSVERPDGSNFTLKIRSTKLEDSAMYFCASSVRVGAITYEQYFGPGTRLTVT.

This clone was detected only a few times. V is TRBV12-5 and J is TRBJ1-5; 8 nucleotides line up with TRBD1. Germline trimming cut 7 bases from V and 5 bases from J; bases unmatched to any gene: 4. The CDR3 length is 13 residues. Germline CDR1 is LGHNT and CDR2 is FRNRAP. CDR3: CASAGQGYQPQHF. DNA for the CDR3: TGTGCTAGTGCCGGACAGGGTTATCAGCCCCAGCATTTT.

The rearrangement uses TRBV4-2 and TRBJ1-3, with TRBD1 as a possible D gene (5 bases). Between the trimmed V and J ends, which lost 1 base and 0 bases, there was a span of 10 bases. This CDR3 has 16 residues. CDR1 is LGHNA and CDR2 is YNFKEQ in the germline V gene. This CDR3 reads CASSQAGRSSGNTIYF. The CDR3, as DNA: TGTGCCAGCAGCCAAGCAGGGCGGAGCTCTGGAAACACCATATATTTT.